Reported below is one TCR beta chain. Its specificity is unknown. Then a second PCR, running about 7 to 11 cycles, was carried out with a sample-barcoded 5' primer and a J-beta primer mix. MiXCR was run by TCRdb on the 5' RACE reads, yielding one entry per CDR3 protein. The repertoire holds roughly 680,000 distinct CDR3 sequences, with 45% to 50% as singletons. Each sample yielded at least 6 million isolated PBMCs. Samples each yielded at least 6 micrograms of total RNA. The germline gives CDR1 LGHDT, CDR2 YNNKEL (reference sequence). CDR3 length equals 18 residues. Trimming removed 1 base from V and 0 bases from J; junction bases left unmatched: 9. The sample belongs to a study of blood T cells in healthy people across ages. Study at large: Researchers report that template switching captured about one barcoded beta molecule per two T cells. Study observations and caveats: The study could not conclusively compare naive and antigen-experienced cells, given its unsorted PBMCs.

The genes are TRBV3-1 and TRBJ1-2, with 9 nucleotides matching TRBD1. This sequence originates from a woman aged 55 to 70 in good health. Input material: blood. CDR3 sequence (DNA): TGTGCCAGCAGCCAAGTGCCGGGACAGGGAACTACTAACTATGGCTACACCTTC. Protein product: CASSQVPGQGTTNYGYTF.